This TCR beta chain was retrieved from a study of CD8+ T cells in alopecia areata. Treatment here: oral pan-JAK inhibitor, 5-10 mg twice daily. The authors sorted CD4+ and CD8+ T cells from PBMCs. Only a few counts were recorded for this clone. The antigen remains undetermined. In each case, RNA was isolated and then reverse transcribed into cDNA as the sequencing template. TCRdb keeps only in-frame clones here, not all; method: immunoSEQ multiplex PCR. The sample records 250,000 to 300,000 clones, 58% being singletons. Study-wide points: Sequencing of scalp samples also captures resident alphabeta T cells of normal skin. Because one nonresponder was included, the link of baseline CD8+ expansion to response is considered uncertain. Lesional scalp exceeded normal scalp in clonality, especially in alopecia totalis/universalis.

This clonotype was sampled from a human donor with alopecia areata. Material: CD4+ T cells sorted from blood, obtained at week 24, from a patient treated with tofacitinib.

The CDR3: CASRRDSATNEKLFF. The CDR3 region has the DNA TGTGCCAGCAGAAGAGACAGTGCAACTAATGAAAAACTGTTTTTT. The chain joins TRBV7-9 to TRBJ1-4; the D gene is possibly TRBD1 (5 bases). This CDR3 spans 15 amino acids. Between the trimmed V and J ends, which lost 6 bases and 0 bases, there was a span of 11 bases. In germline, CDR1 is SEHNR, CDR2 FQNEAQ (reference sequence).